The 18 T cell receptor beta chains below were found in one sample sequenced in a study of T cells in Graves' hyperthyroidism and ophthalmopathy. RNA transcripts were the template for amplifying TCR beta CDR3 regions. The HTBI primer set was used in a first-round RT-PCR of the TCR CDR3. TCRdb itself ran the multiplex PCR reads through MiXCR, one entry per CDR3 protein. Altogether 350,000 to 400,000 distinct CDR3 sequences are present, 15% being singletons, with the ten largest covering approximately 32%. Sample: blood. The receptors derive from a woman aged 30 to 39 with Graves' hyperthyroidism.

At least ten counts were recorded for this clonotype. The genes are TRBV10-1 and TRBJ2-7; D not certain. CDR3 length: 13 amino acids. The germline V gene encodes CDR1 WNHNN and CDR2 SYGVQD (reference sequence). The V and J ends lost 3 bases and 4 bases respectively, with 10 bases between them. CDR3 in amino acids: CASSDGAQYEQYF. The CDR3 region has the DNA TGCGCCAGCAGTGACGGAGCTCAGTACGAGCAGTACTTC.

The gene calls are TRBV5-1 and TRBJ2-7, with D unresolved. V lost 0 bases, J lost 7 bases, and 11 bases lay in between. CDR3 length: 13 residues. Per the germline V gene, CDR1 is SGHRS and CDR2 is YFSETQ. CDR3 amino acids: CASSLAAGGEQYF. The CDR3 DNA reads TGCGCCAGCAGCTTGGCGGCAGGCGGTGAGCAGTACTTC.

This clonotype was seen only a few times. V is TRBV20-1 and J is TRBJ2-7, with D perhaps TRBD2 (6 bases). The CDR3 has 15 amino acids. Germline V gene lookup returns CDR1 DFQATT and CDR2 SNEGSKA (reference sequence). V lost 0 bases, J lost 3 bases, and 15 bases lay in between. The CDR3 DNA reads TGCAGTGCTAGAGAGCCTCTGGCGGGACGCTACGAGCAGTACTTC. It codes for CSAREPLAGRYEQYF.

The chain employs TRBV18 and TRBJ1-5; 7 bases agree with TRBD1. In germline, CDR1 is KGHSH, CDR2 LQKENI. There are 19 residues in the CDR3. The V and J ends lost 5 bases and 0 bases, in that order; junction bases with no gene match: 16. CDR3: CASSYGTAQTLYSNQPQHF. CDR3 coding DNA: TGTGCCAGCTCATATGGGACAGCCCAGACACTTTATAGCAATCAGCCCCAGCATTTT.

The chain recombines TRBV20-1 with TRBJ2-5; D gene uncertain. CDR1 and CDR2 (germline): DFQATT, SNEGSKA (reference sequence). The CDR3 spans 12 residues. V lost 2 bases and J 5 bases, leaving 9 bases between the germline ends. The CDR3: CSARRGTETQYF. The DNA for the CDR3 is TGCAGTGCTAGACGTGGCACGGAGACCCAGTACTTC.

Note on this clonotype: A read error is possible here, since a much larger clone lies one base away. V and J are TRBV6-2 or TRBV6-3 and TRBJ2-1; possible D gene TRBD2, 5 bases. The germline gives CDR1 MNHEY, CDR2 SVGEGT. The CDR3 runs to 11 residues. V lost 7 bases, J lost 7 bases, and 8 bases lay in between. This CDR3 reads CASTRGNEQFF. In DNA, the CDR3 is TGTGCCAGCACCCGGGGTAATGAGCAGTTCTTC.

V usage is TRBV9 and J usage is TRBJ2-5; the match to TRBD1 covers 8 bases. In germline, CDR1 is SGDLS, CDR2 YYNGEE. After removal of 2 bases from V and 4 bases from J, the junction contained 10 bases not matched to a gene. This CDR3 region has 16 residues. As DNA, the CDR3 is TGTGCCAGCAGCGTGAGTGGGGCAGGGGGCAGAGAGACCCAGTACTTC. Amino acid sequence: CASSVSGAGGRETQYF.

Ten or more counts support this clonotype. The chain uses TRBV13 and TRBJ2-2, with 10 nucleotides matching TRBD2. V lost 5 bases, J lost 7 bases, and 16 bases stayed unmatched. Per germline, CDR1 PRHDT and CDR2 FYEKMQ (reference sequence). CDR3 length: 18 residues. CDR3: CASSHPPASGRSDGELFF. CDR3 in DNA: TGTGCCAGCAGCCACCCCCCGGCTAGCGGGAGATCCGACGGGGAGCTGTTTTTT.

This clonotype was recorded at least ten times. The rearrangement links TRBV6-6 to TRBJ2-3; D unresolved. V lost 0 bases to trimming and J lost 10 bases, with 11 bases between them. The CDR3 is 13 residues long. Germline CDR1 is MNHNY and CDR2 is SVGAGI (reference sequence). Written as DNA, the CDR3 is TGTGCCAGCAGTTACTCGAGTCAGATTCCGCAGTATTTT. This sequence encodes CASSYSSQIPQYF.

This chain uses TRBV28 with TRBJ2-1; the match to TRBD2 covers 9 bases. The CDR3 has 15 amino acids. V gave up 7 bases and J gave up 6 bases; unmatched junction bases: 10. Germline CDR1 and CDR2: MDHEN and SYDVKM. In DNA form, the CDR3 reads TGTGCCAGCACCTTCAGACTAGCGGAGCTCAATGAGCAGTTCTTC. Its protein is CASTFRLAELNEQFF. Variable domain in full (rest from reference TRBV28 and TRBJ2-1): DVKVTQSSRYLVKRTGEKVFLECVQDMDHENMFWYRQDPGLGLRLIYFSYDVKMKEKGDIPEGYSVSREKKERFSLILESASTNQTSMYLCASTFRLAELNEQFFGPGTRLTVL.

There are many counts of this clonotype. The chain has TRBV11-3 and TRBJ2-1; 9 bases match TRBD2. Germline V gene sequence: CDR1 SGHNT, CDR2 YENEEA. V shed 1 base, J shed 5 bases, and the junction held 3 bases outside the gene matches. The CDR3 has 15 amino acids. In DNA, the CDR3 is TGTGCCAGCAGCTTAGTTAGCGGGAGAGACAATGAGCAGTTCTTC. It translates to CASSLVSGRDNEQFF.

This clonotype was seen once. CDR3 loop: CSVPRGRGYGYTF. CDR3 coding DNA: TGCAGCGTGCCGCGGGGTCGAGGGTATGGCTACACCTTC. The rearrangement links TRBV29-1 to TRBJ1-2; no firm D call. The CDR3 is made up of 13 amino acids. Trimming shortened V by 6 bases and J by 5 bases, and 16 bases separated the two germline ends. Germline V lookup: CDR1 SQVTM, CDR2 ANQGSEA.

This clonotype was seen more than once but under ten times. This chain uses TRBV20-1 with TRBJ2-7; D gene uncertain. The germline V gene encodes CDR1 DFQATT and CDR2 SNEGSKA (reference sequence). Trimming cost V 8 bases and J 3 bases, with 17 bases left between them. This CDR3 has 13 residues. CDR3 sequence reads: CSTSSESLYEQYF. The CDR3 coding sequence is TGCAGTACCTCCTCCGAGTCCCTCTACGAGCAGTACTTC.

The table lists this clonotype with many counts. J is TRBJ2-3 and V is TRBV27, with D possibly matching TRBD2 (6 bases). V shed 3 bases and J shed 4 bases, with 14 bases lying between them. The CDR3 runs to 15 residues. CDR1 is MNHEY and CDR2 is SMNVEV in the germline V gene (reference sequence). This CDR3 reads CASSLRDVAADTQYF. Here the CDR3 DNA reads TGTGCCAGCAGTTTGAGAGACGTAGCGGCAGATACGCAGTATTTT.

The chain combines TRBV18 with TRBJ1-3, with D hard to call. This CDR3 region has 12 residues. Germline V gene data show CDR1 as KGHSH and CDR2 as LQKENI. The V end was cut by 3 bases, the J end by 4 bases, with 4 bases between. The CDR3 DNA is TGTGCCAGCTCACCGGAAGGAAACACCATATATTTT. Amino acids: CASSPEGNTIYF. Based on the CDR3 plus reference TRBV18 and TRBJ1-3, the full variable domain is NAGVMQNPRHLVRRRGQEARLRCSPMKGHSHVYWYRQLPEEGLKFMVYLQKENIIDESGMPKERFSAEFPKEGPSILRIQQVVRGDSAAYFCASSPEGNTIYFGEGSWLTVV.

This clonotype was seen once. A read error may explain this, as a much larger clone is one base away. V usage is TRBV27 and J usage is TRBJ2-1; D possibly uses TRBD1 or TRBD2 (7 bases each). V was clipped by 5 bases and J by 7 bases, with 12 bases between them. The length of the CDR3 is 13 residues. Germline V gene data show CDR1 as MNHEY and CDR2 as SMNVEV (reference sequence). The CDR3 DNA sequence: TGTGCCAGCAGTGGGCAGGGGGGGAATGAGCAGTTCTTC. Protein: CASSGQGGNEQFF.

In its sample, this clonotype was seen many times. This chain uses TRBV20-1 with TRBJ2-7; D might be TRBD2 (8 bases). Germline V gives CDR1 DFQATT, CDR2 SNEGSKA (reference sequence). V lost 4 bases, J lost 5 bases, and 15 bases lay in between. The CDR3 loop spans 13 amino acids. The CDR3 region is CSATGLGGNEQYF. The CDR3 DNA reads TGCAGTGCTACGGGACTAGGGGGCAACGAGCAGTACTTC.

V usage is TRBV20-1 and J usage is TRBJ2-3; 7 bases are shared with TRBD2. The V gene end was trimmed by 6 bases and the J gene end by 0 bases; junction bases not matched to a gene: 12. Germline V gives CDR1 DFQATT, CDR2 SNEGSKA (reference sequence). The CDR3 is 16 amino acids. The DNA of the CDR3 is TGCAGTGCCATGTCCCCCGGAGCGGGAAGCACAGATACGCAGTATTTT. Its protein product is CSAMSPGAGSTDTQYF.